The source of this T cell receptor beta chain is a study of T-cell reconstitution after alpha-beta-depleted transplantation in children. This clonotype has only one observation. Germline CDR1 is DFQATT and CDR2 is SNEGSKA (reference sequence). The CDR3 has 16 amino acids. Trimming pared 0 bases from V and 0 bases from J, leaving 12 bases between. Researchers prepared the TCRbeta library using unique molecular identifiers, the study reports. TCRdb re-called the PCR reads through MiXCR, storing one row per CDR3 protein. Of about 610,000 distinct CDR3 sequences listed, about 11% are singletons. The V gene is TRBV20-1, the J gene TRBJ1-5; D may be TRBD1 (5 bases). Material: PBMCs from the stem cell graft donor, obtained from the stem cell graft. This TCR came from a human donor who donated a stem cell graft to a child with acute myeloid leukemia. For the CDR3, the DNA is TGCAGTGCTAGAGATCCGACAGAATATAGCAATCAGCCCCAGCATTTT. Protein: CSARDPTEYSNQPQHF.